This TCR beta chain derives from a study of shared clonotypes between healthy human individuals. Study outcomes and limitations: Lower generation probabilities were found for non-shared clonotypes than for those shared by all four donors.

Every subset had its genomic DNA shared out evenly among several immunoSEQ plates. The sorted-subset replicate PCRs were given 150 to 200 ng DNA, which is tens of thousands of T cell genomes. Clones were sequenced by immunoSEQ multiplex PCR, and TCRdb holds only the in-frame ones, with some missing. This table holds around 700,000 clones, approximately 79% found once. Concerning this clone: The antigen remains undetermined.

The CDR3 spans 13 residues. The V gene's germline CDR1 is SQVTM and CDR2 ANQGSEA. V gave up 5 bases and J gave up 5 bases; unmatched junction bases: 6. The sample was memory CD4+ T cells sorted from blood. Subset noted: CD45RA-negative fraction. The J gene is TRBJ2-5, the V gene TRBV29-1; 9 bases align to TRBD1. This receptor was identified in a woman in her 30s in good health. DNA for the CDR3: TGCAGCGTTCCGGGACAGGGATTGGAGACCCAGTACTTC. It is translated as CSVPGQGLETQYF.